The rows below give T cell receptor beta chains drawn from one sample of a study of blood T cells in healthy people across ages. Via MiXCR, TCRdb re-called the 5' RACE reads, giving one row per CDR3 protein. In the table there are about 1,400,000 distinct CDR3 sequences, 59% of which are singletons. The specimen was blood. These receptors were collected from a man aged 18-30 years in good health. Both conserved end residues are part of each CDR3.

CDR3aa,v_gene,j_gene
CSARDSGAYNEQFF,TRBV20-1,TRBJ2-1
CASRDRDYEQYF,TRBV6-5,TRBJ2-7
CASSLGQVGGTEAFF,TRBV27,TRBJ1-1
CAISDAADYNEQFF,TRBV10-3,TRBJ2-1
CASFLRGARAGNTIYF,TRBV6-6,TRBJ1-3
CASSLAPGQTYEQYF,TRBV5-1,TRBJ2-7
CASSHRDRVADTQYF,TRBV3-1,TRBJ2-3
CSVDRTEAFF,TRBV29-1,TRBJ1-1
CASSEAGYDEKLFF,TRBV6-6,TRBJ1-4
CSARGWAGDEQFF,TRBV20-1,TRBJ2-1
CASKTLLVAQSATNEKLFF,TRBV6-1,TRBJ1-4
CSVAYRARKNTEAFF,TRBV29-1,TRBJ1-1
CASSAAGGGDTQYF,TRBV7-2,TRBJ2-3
CASSYSMVGLAVLSTDTQYF,TRBV6-2/TRBV6-3,TRBJ2-3
CATSRATYQETQYF,TRBV15,TRBJ2-5
CSATGRVADSWGETQYF,TRBV20-1,NA
CASLTLASTDTQYF,TRBV2,TRBJ2-3
CASSSNRDRVAETQYF,TRBV10-2,TRBJ2-5
CSVEGSPPNYSADTQYF,TRBV29-1,TRBJ2-3
CASSQGVAVSYGYTF,TRBV3-1,TRBJ1-2
CSARDVDRDFNEQFF,TRBV20-1,TRBJ2-1
CASSYSIAGVGEGYEQYF,TRBV6-5,TRBJ2-7
CASSSVRQRKQFF,TRBV7-9,TRBJ2-1
CASSKETESNSPLHF,TRBV2,TRBJ1-6
CAISVKSEQYF,TRBV10-3,TRBJ2-7
CASSLKGGSYEQYF,TRBV7-6,TRBJ2-7
CSVAGGGEQFF,TRBV29-1,TRBJ2-1
CASSSDLGTEGSYNEQFF,TRBV12-3/TRBV12-4,TRBJ2-1
CASKVGQGSYEQYF,TRBV6-6,TRBJ2-7
CASTLLPTGLSYEQYF,TRBV5-1,TRBJ2-7
CASSPGLAVSTDTQYF,TRBV5-1,TRBJ2-3
CASSRTRKTTDTQYF,TRBV6-2/TRBV6-3,TRBJ2-3
CAISFESFPNQNIQYF,TRBV12-3/TRBV12-4,TRBJ2-4
CASSYSRQGKGMNTEAFF,TRBV6-5,TRBJ1-1
CASSQEQTSYEQYF,TRBV4-2,TRBJ2-7
CASSQVVANTGELFF,TRBV4-2,TRBJ2-2
CASSQVRGLSEAFF,TRBV3-1,TRBJ1-1
CASSQAGPYETQYF,TRBV3-1,TRBJ2-5
CASNRDISPHEQYF,TRBV6-5,TRBJ2-7
CSARDRDFSYEQYF,TRBV20-1,TRBJ2-7
CATSRDFSDSAYEQYF,TRBV15,TRBJ2-7
CASARGRGGRDTQYF,TRBV7-2,TRBJ2-3
CASSSTGSGRKPSYEQYF,TRBV3-1,NA
CASSANQGTGEQYF,TRBV7-6,TRBJ2-7
CASSQGWGLGNEQFF,TRBV4-1,TRBJ2-1
CASSQSASREQYF,TRBV14,TRBJ2-4
CASSQDPGQGSYNEQFF,TRBV4-1,TRBJ2-1
CASRLTHSGHEQYF,TRBV4-3,NA
CASSYGLSTDTQYF,TRBV6-5,TRBJ2-3
CSVEEKGLISYNEQFF,TRBV29-1,TRBJ2-1
CASSYSFLETGSYEQYF,TRBV6-5,TRBJ2-7
CASTLRSGNDNEQYF,TRBV3-1,NA
CASSYSGRPYEQYF,TRBV6-5,TRBJ2-7
CASSLARTNEKLFF,TRBV7-2,TRBJ1-4